The subject of this entry is one TCR beta chain. Its specificity is not known. The sample comes from a study of Graves' ophthalmopathy and Graves' hyperthyroidism. Study-wide findings and caveats: It was with around 67% sensitivity and approximately 75% specificity that the model predicted ophthalmopathy progression. Detection in blood was also observed for most expanded thyroid clonotypes above 0.001 frequency.

RNA transcripts were the source from which TCR beta CDR3 regions were amplified. Second-round multiplex PCR came after a first-round RT-PCR that employed HTBI primers. A single record per CDR3 protein comes from TCRdb applying MiXCR to the multiplex PCR reads. Of some 410,000 distinct CDR3 sequences listed, around a fifth are singletons. CDR3 size: 15 residues. Germline CDR1 reads SGHRS; CDR2 reads YFSETQ. Unmatched junction bases numbered 4, after V lost 1 base and J lost 4 bases. Hyperthyroidism cases were recent diagnoses of under 2 months' duration in people aged 18 to 65. Exclusion applied to patients with other autoimmune diseases, uncontrolled infections, pregnancy or lactation.

The receptor was isolated from a woman in her late teens or twenties with stable Graves' hyperthyroidism. The sequencing sample was made of peripheral blood. The genes are TRBV5-1 and TRBJ1-5, with 8 nucleotides matching TRBD1. CDR3 nucleotides: TGCGCCAGCAGCTTGTGGGGACAGGAGAATCAGCCCCAGCATTTT. Translation gives CASSLWGQENQPQHF.